These 17 T cell receptor beta chains came from one sample sequenced in a study of blood T cell repertoires in COVID-19. Assay: immunoSEQ multiplex PCR; the TCRdb copy retains only in-frame clones and omits some. The data show under 150,000 clones, under 95% seen once. Sequenced: peripheral blood. Receptor source: a man aged 45 to 65 with active COVID-19.

The rearrangement uses TRBV24-1 and TRBJ2-5; TRBD2 might be the D (6 bases). The ends were cut back, 3 bases at V and 4 bases at J, with 17 bases in the middle. The CDR3 consists of 16 residues. The germline V gene encodes CDR1 KGHDR and CDR2 SFDVKD. The CDR3 protein is CATSDAGPGRGETQYF. The DNA for the CDR3 is TGTGCCACCAGTGATGCGGGACCCGGGAGAGGAGAGACCCAGTACTTC.

The chain is built from TRBV2 and TRBJ2-5; D is perhaps TRBD1 (6 bases). Looked up from germline, CDR1 is SNHLY and CDR2 is FYNNEI. Trimming took off 6 bases at V and 1 base at J, with 9 bases between the two ends. This CDR3 comprises 13 residues. The CDR3 DNA follows: TGTGCCAGCAGGGGGACACCCCAAGAGACCCAGTACTTC. Translation gives CASRGTPQETQYF. The full variable domain, in which reference TRBV2 and TRBJ2-5 provide the parts outside the CDR3, is EPEVTQTPSHQVTQMGQEVILRCVPISNHLYFYWYRQILGQKVEFLVSFYNNEISEKSEIFDDQFSVERPDGSNFTLKIRSTKLEDSAMYFCASRGTPQETQYFGPGTRLLVL.

This chain joins TRBV5-4 and TRBJ2-1; 11 nucleotides agree with TRBD2. Germline CDR1 reads SGHNT; CDR2 reads YYREEE (reference sequence). This CDR3 contains 17 residues. Trimming cost V 4 bases and J 6 bases; bases outside gene matches: 12. This CDR3 reads CASSEKTLAGGGNEQFF. The CDR3, as DNA: TGTGCCAGCAGCGAAAAAACCCTAGCGGGGGGCGGCAATGAGCAGTTCTTC.

The gene calls are TRBV7-9 and TRBJ1-5; D uncertain. The CDR3 has 12 amino acids. Germline V gene lookup returns CDR1 SEHNR and CDR2 FQNEAQ (reference sequence). The V and J ends lost 1 base and 5 bases respectively, with 3 bases between them. The CDR3 spells CASSLDYQPQHF. As DNA, the CDR3 is TGTGCCAGCAGCTTAGACTATCAGCCCCAGCATTTT.

The genes are TRBV2 and TRBJ1-2; 7 positions agree with TRBD1. The germline CDR1 and CDR2 sequences are SNHLY and FYNNEI. The CDR3 has 14 amino acids. V gave up 7 bases and J gave up 4 bases; unmatched junction bases: 9. CDR3 nucleotide sequence: TGTGCCAGCATCAATGAGGGGGCGAGCTATGGCTACACCTTC. Residues: CASINEGASYGYTF. Looking up the rest from reference TRBV2 and TRBJ1-2 gives the full variable domain: EPEVTQTPSHQVTQMGQEVILRCVPISNHLYFYWYRQILGQKVEFLVSFYNNEISEKSEIFDDQFSVERPDGSNFTLKIRSTKLEDSAMYFCASINEGASYGYTFGSGTRLTVV.

The chain combines TRBV7-2 with TRBJ1-2; the D is unclear. The CDR3 loop spans 14 amino acids. Trimming pared 2 bases from V and 8 bases from J, leaving 15 bases between. Looked up from germline, CDR1 is SGHTA and CDR2 is FQGNSA. CDR3 sequence (DNA): TGTGCCAGCAGCTTAAAGGCTGATGCGGGAGGCTACACCTTC. Translating it yields CASSLKADAGGYTF.

The chain recombines TRBV3-1 (or the pseudogene TRBV3-2) with TRBJ2-3; no clear D gene. Trimming removed 0 bases from V and 3 bases from J, with 13 bases in between. The germline CDR1 and CDR2 sequences are LGHDT and YNNKEL (reference sequence). The CDR3 length is 16 residues. This CDR3 reads CASSQEQNSNTDTQYF. Written as DNA, the CDR3 is TGTGCCAGCAGCCAAGAGCAAAACAGCAATACAGATACGCAGTATTTT.

The chain recombines TRBV7-9 with TRBJ2-2, with a tentative D call TRBD1 (6 bases). The CDR3 spans 18 residues. Trimming cost V 2 bases and J 0 bases, with 16 bases left between them. CDR1 and CDR2 (germline): SEHNR, FQNEAQ (reference sequence). CDR3 bases: TGTGCCAGCAGCTTAAGACAGGACCGATTCGCGAACACCGGGGAGCTGTTTTTT. Protein product: CASSLRQDRFANTGELFF.

The chain carries TRBV5-1 and TRBJ1-4; D unclear. The germline gives CDR1 SGHRS, CDR2 YFSETQ. The CDR3 length is 16 residues. V lost 4 bases, J lost 5 bases, and 18 bases lay in between. The CDR3 loop reads CASSPSARVVNEKLFF. CDR3 DNA: TGCGCCAGCAGCCCGTCGGCCCGGGTAGTAAATGAAAAACTGTTTTTT.

The chain employs TRBV29-1 and TRBJ2-3; TRBD2 is a possible D gene (5 bases). Trimming shortened V by 7 bases and J by 3 bases, and 11 bases separated the two germline ends. The germline CDR1 and CDR2 sequences are SQVTM and ANQGSEA. CDR3 length: 12 residues. Here the CDR3 DNA reads TGCAGCGCAATCCGGGATACAGATACGCAGTATTTT. The encoded protein is CSAIRDTDTQYF.

Written as DNA, the CDR3 is TGTGCCAGCAGCCAAGAGGTCTTGGGGCCCAAAAACATTCAGTACTTC. Translated, it gives CASSQEVLGPKNIQYF. The chain has TRBV4-2 and TRBJ2-4; the D gene is possibly TRBD1 (5 bases). The germline V gene encodes CDR1 LGHNA and CDR2 YNFKEQ. This CDR3 spans 16 amino acids. The germline V and J ends were trimmed by 0 bases and 2 bases, with 11 bases remaining between them.

V is TRBV24-1 and J is TRBJ1-1; TRBD1 aligns across 8 bases. The CDR3 sequence is 13 residues long. The junction had 2 bases not matched to a gene; V was cut back by 7 bases and J by 2 bases. Germline CDR1 reads KGHDR; CDR2 reads SFDVKD. The CDR3 loop is CATSRGRNTEAFF. CDR3 in DNA: TGTGCCACCAGCAGGGGGCGTAACACTGAAGCTTTCTTT.

The chain recombines TRBV5-1 with TRBJ1-1; the D gene is possibly TRBD1 (6 bases). The CDR3 extends over 15 amino acids. The ends were cut back, 4 bases at V and 4 bases at J, with 17 bases in the middle. CDR1 is SGHRS, CDR2 YFSETQ, per germline. The CDR3 protein is CASSTNRVESTEAFF. The CDR3 DNA is TGCGCCAGCAGCACCAACAGGGTTGAGAGCACTGAAGCTTTCTTT.

This chain uses TRBV7-2 with TRBJ1-5; no definite D call. Trimming took off 2 bases at V and 1 base at J, with 3 bases between the two ends. The CDR3 sequence is 13 residues long. The V gene's germline CDR1 is SGHTA and CDR2 FQGNSA. DNA for the CDR3: TGTGCCAGCAGCTTACAGAGCAATCAGCCCCAGCATTTT. Its translation: CASSLQSNQPQHF.

The chain recombines TRBV12-3 or TRBV12-4 with TRBJ1-2; D remains unclear. V dropped 3 bases and J dropped 0 bases, with 5 bases sitting between them. The CDR3 contains 13 residues. CDR3 in amino acids: CASSLQSNYGYTF. The CDR3, as DNA: TGTGCCAGCAGTTTGCAGTCTAACTATGGCTACACCTTC.

The chain uses TRBV4-1 and TRBJ1-5; D remains unclear. Germline CDR1 MGHRA, CDR2 YSYEKL. The CDR3 totals 15 residues. The V gene lost 0 bases and the J gene lost 0 bases, with 6 bases spanning the gap. In DNA form, the CDR3 reads TGCGCCAGCAGCCAAGACGAGGTTAGCAATCAGCCCCAGCATTTT. Amino acid sequence: CASSQDEVSNQPQHF.

The chain combines TRBV27 with TRBJ2-1; 12 positions match TRBD2. The germline gives CDR1 MNHEY, CDR2 SMNVEV (reference sequence). The CDR3 loop spans 18 amino acids. V lost 5 bases and J lost 0; bases outside the gene matches: 8. The CDR3 loop reads CASSVKTSGGSSYNEQFF. The CDR3 coding sequence is TGTGCCAGCAGTGTTAAGACTAGCGGGGGAAGCTCCTACAATGAGCAGTTCTTC.